A single sample gave rise to the 12 T cell receptor beta chains below, sequenced in a study of cytomegalovirus exposure and HLA in healthy donors. This PCR relied on a set of 60 Vbeta primers and 13 Jbeta primers. Clones were sequenced by immunoSEQ multiplex PCR, and TCRdb holds only the in-frame ones, with some missing. The repertoire holds around 200,000 clones, with 75% to 85% as singletons. The sequencing input was PBMCs. These receptors were collected from a girl aged 2-10 years in good health and CMV-seropositive.

This rearrangement joins TRBV10-3 to TRBJ2-7, with 12 nucleotides matching TRBD2. The CDR3 runs to 17 residues. CDR1 is ENHRY and CDR2 is SYGVKD in the germline V gene. J gave up 2 bases and V 0 bases, and 5 bases lay outside the gene matches. CDR3 sequence (DNA): TGTGCCATCAGTGAGTCCCTAGCGGGAGGGGCGGCCTACGAGCAGTACTTC. It translates to CAISESLAGGAAYEQYF.

This chain joins TRBV27 and TRBJ1-1; D call uncertain. V was trimmed by 2 bases and J by 2 bases, leaving 6 bases between them. Germline V gene data show CDR1 as MNHEY and CDR2 as SMNVEV (reference sequence). The CDR3 consists of 13 residues. The CDR3 is CASSLGPNTEAFF. The CDR3 coding sequence is TGTGCCAGCAGTTTAGGGCCCAACACTGAAGCTTTCTTT.

The rearrangement links TRBV7-8 to TRBJ1-1; no firm D call. V was trimmed by 1 base and J by 4 bases, leaving 13 bases between them. From germline, CDR1 is SGHVS and CDR2 FQNEAQ. The CDR3 spans 15 residues. This CDR3 reads CASSLEFGRSTEAFF. The CDR3 nucleotides are TGTGCCAGCAGCTTAGAGTTTGGGCGAAGCACTGAAGCTTTCTTT.

This CDR3 reads CASSLFYFSNQPQHF. CDR3 DNA sequence: TGTGCCAGCAGTTTATTTTACTTTAGCAATCAGCCCCAGCATTTT. The chain has TRBV28 and TRBJ1-5; D ambiguous. V lost 1 base and J lost 0, with 7 bases in between. The CDR3 sequence is 15 residues long. Germline V gives CDR1 MDHEN, CDR2 SYDVKM.

The chain combines TRBV5-5 with TRBJ1-2; D is unclear. The CDR3 loop spans 14 amino acids. V lost 4 bases and J 8 bases, leaving 18 bases between the germline ends. Germline values: CDR1 SGHKS, CDR2 YYEKEE (reference sequence). CDR3 nucleotides: TGTGCCAGCAGCAATACTAAGTCACTAGGGGGCTACACCTTC. Amino acid sequence: CASSNTKSLGGYTF. Drawing the rest from reference TRBV5-5 and TRBJ1-2, the complete variable domain is DAGVTQSPTHLIKTRGQQVTLRCSPISGHKSVSWYQQVLGQGPQFIFQYYEKEERGRGNFPDRFSARQFPNYSSELNVNALLLGDSALYLCASSNTKSLGGYTFGSGTRLTVV.

This chain links TRBV30 with TRBJ1-1; D may be TRBD1 (5 bases). V lost 4 bases and J lost 4, with 16 bases in between. CDR1 is GTSNPN and CDR2 is SVGIG in the germline V gene (reference sequence). The CDR3 extends over 14 amino acids. As DNA, the CDR3 is TGTGCCTGGAAGACGTGGGGGGGTGGCACTGAAGCTTTCTTT. It yields the protein CAWKTWGGGTEAFF.

V is TRBV7-3 and J is TRBJ2-5; 7 nucleotides agree with TRBD2. V trimming: 5 bases; J trimming: 5 bases; junction bases outside the gene matches: 11. Looked up from germline, CDR1 is SGHTA and CDR2 is FQGTGA. CDR3 length: 15 amino acids. The CDR3 spells CASSAAGGGGETQYF. The CDR3 DNA reads as TGTGCCAGCAGCGCGGCCGGCGGGGGAGGTGAGACCCAGTACTTC. Using reference TRBV7-3 and TRBJ2-5 for the parts outside the CDR3, the full variable domain is GAGVSQTPSNKVTEKGKYVELRCDPISGHTALYWYRQSLGQGPEFLIYFQGTGAADDSGLPNDRFFAVRPEGSVSTLKIQRTERGDSAVYLCASSAAGGGGETQYFGPGTRLLVL.

The rearrangement joins TRBV6-5 to TRBJ2-1; D unresolved. The ends were cut back, 4 bases at V and 5 bases at J, with 12 bases in the middle. CDR1 and CDR2 from the germline V gene are MNHEY and SVGAGI. This CDR3 region has 14 residues. The CDR3 DNA sequence: TGTGCCAGCAGTTCCTCGACTGGTCACAATGAGCAGTTCTTC. It encodes CASSSSTGHNEQFF.

This sequence joins TRBV30 and TRBJ2-2; D might be TRBD2 (5 bases). CDR1 is GTSNPN and CDR2 is SVGIG in the germline V gene (reference sequence). The CDR3 loop spans 17 amino acids. V was shortened by 4 bases and J by 2 bases, with 20 bases between the two germline ends. The CDR3 coding sequence is TGTGCCTGGATCACCCTAGGAGGCGAATTTAACACCGGGGAGCTGTTTTTT. This gives the protein CAWITLGGEFNTGELFF.

The chain recombines TRBV1 with TRBJ1-2; the D call of TRBD1 is as the table states it, not checked on the DNA. TRBV1 is classified as a pseudogene. CDR3 length equals 19 residues. CDR3 coding DNA: TGCACCAGCAGCCACAAACCAGGACAGAAATCACATAAGAACTATGGCTACACCTTC. It encodes CTSSHKPGQKSHKNYGYTF.

The CDR3 protein is CASSLGRYSNQPQHF. The CDR3 DNA is TGTGCCAGCAGTTTAGGGCGCTATAGCAATCAGCCCCAGCATTTT. The gene calls are TRBV28 and TRBJ1-5; D uncertain. Per germline, CDR1 MDHEN and CDR2 SYDVKM. The CDR3 is made up of 15 amino acids. Trimming took 2 bases from V and 0 from J, leaving 8 bases between them.

The rearrangement links TRBV6-1 to TRBJ1-5, with D possibly being TRBD1 (6 bases). The CDR3 covers 15 residues. V was pared by 4 bases and J by 7 bases, with 17 bases between. Germline V gene data show CDR1 as MNHNS and CDR2 as SASEGT. The CDR3 here is CASSAVAGVGQPQHF. For the CDR3, the DNA is TGTGCCAGCAGTGCAGTCGCAGGGGTGGGCCAGCCCCAGCATTTT.